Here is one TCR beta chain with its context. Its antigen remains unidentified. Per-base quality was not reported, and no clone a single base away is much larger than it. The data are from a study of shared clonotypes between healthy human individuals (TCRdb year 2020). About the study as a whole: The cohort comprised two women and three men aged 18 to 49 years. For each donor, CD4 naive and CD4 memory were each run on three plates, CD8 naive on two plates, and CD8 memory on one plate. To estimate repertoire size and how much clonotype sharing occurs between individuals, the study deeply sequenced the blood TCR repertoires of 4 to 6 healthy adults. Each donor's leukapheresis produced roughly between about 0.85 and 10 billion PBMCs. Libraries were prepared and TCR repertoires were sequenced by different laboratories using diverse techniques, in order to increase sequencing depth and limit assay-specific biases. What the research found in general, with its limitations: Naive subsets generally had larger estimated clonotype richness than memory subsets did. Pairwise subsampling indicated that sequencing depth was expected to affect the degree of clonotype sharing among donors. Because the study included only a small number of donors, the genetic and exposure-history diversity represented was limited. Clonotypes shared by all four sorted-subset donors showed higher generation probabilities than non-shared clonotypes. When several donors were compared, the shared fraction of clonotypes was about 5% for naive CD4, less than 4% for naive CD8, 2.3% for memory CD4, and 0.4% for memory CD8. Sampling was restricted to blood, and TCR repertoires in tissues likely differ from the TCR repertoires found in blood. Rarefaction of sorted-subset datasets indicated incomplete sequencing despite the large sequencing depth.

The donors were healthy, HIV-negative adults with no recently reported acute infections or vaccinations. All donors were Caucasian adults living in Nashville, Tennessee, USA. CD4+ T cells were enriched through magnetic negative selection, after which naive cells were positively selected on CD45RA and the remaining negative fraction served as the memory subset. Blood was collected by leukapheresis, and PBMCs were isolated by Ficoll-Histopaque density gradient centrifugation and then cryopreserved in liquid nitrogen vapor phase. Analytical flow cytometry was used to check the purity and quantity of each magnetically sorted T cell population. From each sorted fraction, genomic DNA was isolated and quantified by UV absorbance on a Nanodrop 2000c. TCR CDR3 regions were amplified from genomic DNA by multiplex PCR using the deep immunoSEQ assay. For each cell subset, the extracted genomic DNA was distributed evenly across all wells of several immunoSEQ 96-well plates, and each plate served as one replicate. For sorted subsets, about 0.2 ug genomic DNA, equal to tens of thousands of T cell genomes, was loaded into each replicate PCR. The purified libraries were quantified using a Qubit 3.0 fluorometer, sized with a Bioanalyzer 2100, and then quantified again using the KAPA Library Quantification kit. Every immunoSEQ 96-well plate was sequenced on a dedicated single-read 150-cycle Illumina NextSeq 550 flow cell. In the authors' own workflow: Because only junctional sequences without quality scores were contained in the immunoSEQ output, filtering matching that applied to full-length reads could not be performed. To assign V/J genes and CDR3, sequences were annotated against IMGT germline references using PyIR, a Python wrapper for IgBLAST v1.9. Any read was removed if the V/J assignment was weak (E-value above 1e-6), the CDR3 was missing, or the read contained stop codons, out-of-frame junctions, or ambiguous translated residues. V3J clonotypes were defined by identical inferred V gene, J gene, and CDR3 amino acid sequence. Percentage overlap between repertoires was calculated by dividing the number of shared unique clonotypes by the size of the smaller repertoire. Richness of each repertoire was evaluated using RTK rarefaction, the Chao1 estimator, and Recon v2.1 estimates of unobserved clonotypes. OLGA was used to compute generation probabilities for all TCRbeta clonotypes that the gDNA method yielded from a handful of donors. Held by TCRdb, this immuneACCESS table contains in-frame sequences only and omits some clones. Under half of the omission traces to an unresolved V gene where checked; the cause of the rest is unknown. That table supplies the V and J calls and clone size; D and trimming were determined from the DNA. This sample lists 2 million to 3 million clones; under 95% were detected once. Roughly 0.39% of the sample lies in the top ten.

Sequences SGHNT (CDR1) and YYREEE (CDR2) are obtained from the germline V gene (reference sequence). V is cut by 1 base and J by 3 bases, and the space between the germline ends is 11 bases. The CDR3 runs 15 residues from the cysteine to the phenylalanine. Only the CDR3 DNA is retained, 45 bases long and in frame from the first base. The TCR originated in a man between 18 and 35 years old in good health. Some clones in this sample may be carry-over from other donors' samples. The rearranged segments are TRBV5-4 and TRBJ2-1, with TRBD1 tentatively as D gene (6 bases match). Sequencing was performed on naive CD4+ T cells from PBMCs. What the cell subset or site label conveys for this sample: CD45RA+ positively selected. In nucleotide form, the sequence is TGTGCCAGCAGCTTGAACAGGGCCCTCTACAATGAGCAGTTCTTC. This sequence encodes CASSLNRALYNEQFF.